The 14 T cell receptor beta chains reported below all come from one sample, sequenced in a study of blood T cell repertoires in COVID-19. The method was immunoSEQ multiplex PCR; TCRdb's version includes in-frame clones alone and lacks a portion of them. The sample holds tens of thousands of clones, about 76% seen once. The specimen sequenced was peripheral blood. These receptors all come from a woman over 75 with acute or convalescent COVID-19.

The rearrangement links TRBV18 to TRBJ1-5; 9 bases are shared with TRBD1. With 2 bases clipped from V and 7 bases from J, the junction kept 6 bases outside the gene matches. Germline values: CDR1 KGHSH, CDR2 LQKENI. The CDR3 extends over 15 amino acids. CDR3 protein: CASSPNRGHDQPQHF. As DNA, the CDR3 is TGTGCCAGCTCACCAAACAGGGGGCACGACCAGCCCCAGCATTTT.

The table lists this clone with a count of one. The rearrangement uses TRBV7-9 and TRBJ2-1; maybe TRBD2 (6 bases). Per the germline V gene, CDR1 is SEHNR and CDR2 is FQNEAQ (reference sequence). The CDR3 covers 15 residues. V was cut by 0 bases and J by 2 bases, with 8 bases left in between. CDR3 residues: CASSLAGGTYNEQFF. CDR3 coding DNA: TGTGCCAGCAGCTTAGCGGGAGGAACCTACAATGAGCAGTTCTTC. Filled out from reference TRBV7-9 and TRBJ2-1, the complete variable domain reads DTGVSQNPRHKITKRGQNVTFRCDPISEHNRLYWYRQTLGQGPEFLTYFQNEAQLEKSRLLSDRFSAERPKGSFSTLEIQRTEQGDSAMYLCASSLAGGTYNEQFFGPGTRLTVL.

In regard to this clone: The junction differs from germline at one of its ends, possibly a read error. The chain joins TRBV19 to TRBJ1-3; no clear D gene. Germline lookup yields CDR1 LNHDA and CDR2 SQIVND (reference sequence). This CDR3 contains 15 residues. The CDR3 is CASSLEASSGNTIYF. In DNA form, the CDR3 reads TGTGCCAGTAGTTTAGAGGCTTCCTCTGGAAACACCATATATTTT. The full variable domain, completed using reference TRBV19 and TRBJ1-3, is DGGITQSPKYLFRKEGQNVTLSCEQNLNHDAMYWYRQDPGQGLRLIYYSQIVNDFQKGDIAEGYSVSREKKESFPLTVTSAQKNPTAFYLCASSLEASSGNTIYFGEGSWLTVV.

The rearrangement uses TRBV18 and TRBJ1-1; weak D call: TRBD1 (5 bases). Germline V gene sequence: CDR1 KGHSH, CDR2 LQKENI. The CDR3 spans 13 residues. V shed 5 bases and J shed 1 base, with 8 bases lying between them. The CDR3 loop is CASSFGGNTEAFF. DNA of the CDR3: TGTGCCAGCTCATTCGGGGGGAACACTGAAGCTTTCTTT. The full variable domain, rest sourced from reference TRBV18 and TRBJ1-1, is NAGVMQNPRHLVRRRGQEARLRCSPMKGHSHVYWYRQLPEEGLKFMVYLQKENIIDESGMPKERFSAEFPKEGPSILRIQQVVRGDSAAYFCASSFGGNTEAFFGQGTRLTVV.

The V call is TRBV3-1 (or the pseudogene TRBV3-2), the J call TRBJ2-3; 7 bases align to TRBD2. Trimming at V came to 1 base and at J to 6 bases, leaving 4 bases not matched to a gene. Per germline, CDR1 LGHDT and CDR2 YNNKEL (reference sequence). There are 14 residues in the CDR3. CDR3 coding DNA: TGTGCCAGCAGCCAAGCGGGAGGCAGGGATACGCAGTATTTT. Amino acids: CASSQAGGRDTQYF.

This chain links TRBV19 with TRBJ1-1; TRBD1 matches 9 bases. The CDR3 runs 17 residues. CDR1 is LNHDA and CDR2 is SQIVND in the germline V gene (reference sequence). Trimming at V came to 5 bases and at J to 3 bases, leaving 13 bases not matched to a gene. For the CDR3, the DNA is TGTGCCAGTAGTCCAACAAACCCCCGGGACAGGGACACTGAAGCTTTCTTT. This gives the protein CASSPTNPRDRDTEAFF. The entire variable domain, with the rest obtained from reference TRBV19 and TRBJ1-1, is as follows: DGGITQSPKYLFRKEGQNVTLSCEQNLNHDAMYWYRQDPGQGLRLIYYSQIVNDFQKGDIAEGYSVSREKKESFPLTVTSAQKNPTAFYLCASSPTNPRDRDTEAFFGQGTRLTVV.

This CDR3 is CSVEGGVRTEAFF. DNA for the CDR3: TGCAGCGTTGAAGGGGGAGTCCGCACTGAAGCTTTCTTT. The chain couples TRBV29-1 to TRBJ1-1, with D unclear. V lost 1 base to trimming and J lost 4 bases, with 10 bases between them. Germline CDR1 is SQVTM and CDR2 is ANQGSEA. The CDR3 has 13 amino acids.

The CDR3 sequence is CASKSGVFGNQPQHF. The CDR3 DNA reads as TGTGCCAGCAAGTCAGGGGTTTTTGGCAATCAGCCCCAGCATTTT. The chain carries TRBV28 and TRBJ1-5; D is possibly TRBD1 (6 bases). The CDR3 runs 15 residues. V dropped 7 bases and J dropped 2 bases, with 15 bases sitting between them. Germline V lookup: CDR1 MDHEN, CDR2 SYDVKM.

The chain links TRBV3-1 (or the pseudogene TRBV3-2) to TRBJ2-3; the match to TRBD2 covers 12 bases. There are 17 residues in the CDR3. Germline-derived CDR1 and CDR2 are LGHDT and YNNKEL (reference sequence). V dropped 2 bases and J dropped 2; count of bases not matched to a gene: 5. The CDR3 nucleotides are TGTGCCAGCAGCCAAACGACTAGCGGGGGATCCACAGATACGCAGTATTTT. As protein: CASSQTTSGGSTDTQYF.

The gene calls are TRBV12-2 and TRBJ1-2; TRBD1, the D gene given by the table, was not confirmed from the DNA. TRBV12-2 is noted as a pseudogene. There are 12 residues in the CDR3. The CDR3 DNA reads as TGTGCAAGTCGCTGGGACAGCCATGGCTACACCTTC. This codes for CASRWDSHGYTF.

The chain uses TRBV25-1 and TRBJ1-4; TRBD1 is a possible D gene (5 bases). V was cut by 6 bases and J by 5 bases, with 16 bases left in between. This CDR3 is built from 15 residues. The germline V gene encodes CDR1 MGHDK and CDR2 SYGVNS. CDR3 in DNA: TGTGCCAGCAGCCCGATGGGCGGGGGGAATGAAAAACTGTTTTTT. It yields the protein CASSPMGGGNEKLFF. The full variable domain, its missing parts supplied by reference TRBV25-1 and TRBJ1-4, is EADIYQTPRYLVIGTGKKITLECSQTMGHDKMYWYQQDPGMELHLIHYSYGVNSTEKGDLSSESTVSRIRTEHFPLTLESARPSHTSQYLCASSPMGGGNEKLFFGSGTQLSVL.

This chain connects TRBV27 to TRBJ1-6; a possible D gene is TRBD1 (5 bases). V was pared by 7 bases and J by 7 bases, with 11 bases between. Germline V lookup: CDR1 MNHEY, CDR2 SMNVEV (reference sequence). The CDR3 extends over 13 amino acids. The CDR3 region is CASNGGGNSPLHF. The CDR3 DNA follows: TGTGCCAGCAACGGCGGGGGAAATTCACCCCTCCACTTT.

As for this clone: A junction boundary mismatches the germline segment, possibly from a read error. This rearrangement joins TRBV5-1 to TRBJ2-1; 10 bases fit TRBD2. CDR3 length equals 14 residues. Per germline, CDR1 SGHRS and CDR2 YFSETQ. Here the CDR3 DNA reads TGCGCCAGCAGATTGGCTAGCGGGAGTAGGGAGCAGTTCTTC. Translating it yields CASRLASGSREQFF.

The chain combines TRBV7-8 with TRBJ1-4; unclear D gene. The CDR3 extends over 15 amino acids. Trimming stripped 3 bases from V and 1 base from J, with 9 bases between. Germline V gene lookup returns CDR1 SGHVS and CDR2 FQNEAQ. This chain's CDR3 is CASSLLSGTNEKLFF. DNA for the CDR3: TGTGCCAGCAGCTTGCTTTCGGGAACTAATGAAAAACTGTTTTTT.